This record concerns one TCR beta chain sequence. Sequenced by immunoSEQ multiplex PCR; TCRdb stores in-frame clones only, minus some. The sample carries tens of thousands of clones, roughly 90% recorded once. The record originates from a study of control samples from healthy donors and cancer patients. The germline V and J ends were trimmed by 4 bases and 0 bases, with 8 bases remaining between them. From germline, CDR1 is SGHDT and CDR2 YYEEEE. This CDR3 spans 15 amino acids. The chain recombines TRBV5-6 with TRBJ2-6; D not certain. The receptor's source is a middle-aged woman with head and neck cancer. Sequencing input: PBMCs. The CDR3, as DNA: TGTGCCAGCAGCCGAAGGGTCTCTGGGGCCAACGTCCTGACTTTC. Translated, it gives CASSRRVSGANVLTF.